Listed here are 9 T cell receptor beta chains from one sample, sequenced in a study of cytomegalovirus exposure and HLA in healthy donors. Researchers ran the PCR with 60 Vbeta and 13 Jbeta primers. This table comes from immunoSEQ multiplex PCR, and its TCRdb copy is limited to in-frame clones, with some not included. Of about 96,000 clones listed, approximately 72% are singletons. Sequenced sample: PBMCs. These receptors were taken from a female donor in good health and CMV-seropositive.

The genes are TRBV5-1 and TRBJ2-3; D gene unclear. Germline V gene data show CDR1 as SGHRS and CDR2 as YFSETQ. The ends were cut back, 0 bases at V and 2 bases at J, with 7 bases in the middle. This CDR3 is 14 amino acids long. The CDR3 DNA is TGCGCCAGCAGCTTGGACAGCTACACAGATACGCAGTATTTT. It codes for CASSLDSYTDTQYF.

This chain uses TRBV5-4 with TRBJ1-1; 9 nucleotides match TRBD1. V was pared by 3 bases and J by 2 bases, with 2 bases of the junction left unmatched. CDR1 is SGHNT, CDR2 YYREEE, per germline (reference sequence). The CDR3 totals 14 residues. The CDR3 DNA reads TGTGCCAGCAGCTGGGGACAGGGCAACACTGAAGCTTTCTTT. Protein sequence: CASSWGQGNTEAFF.

This sequence joins TRBV7-9 and TRBJ1-1, with D unclear. Germline V gives CDR1 SEHNR, CDR2 FQNEAQ (reference sequence). There are 13 residues in the CDR3. V lost 4 bases and J lost 3, with 9 bases in between. The CDR3 sequence is CASSSLGYTEAFF. The CDR3 DNA is TGTGCCAGCAGCTCACTCGGGTACACTGAAGCTTTCTTT. The whole variable domain, filled in from reference TRBV7-9 and TRBJ1-1, reads DTGVSQNPRHKITKRGQNVTFRCDPISEHNRLYWYRQTLGQGPEFLTYFQNEAQLEKSRLLSDRFSAERPKGSFSTLEIQRTEQGDSAMYLCASSSLGYTEAFFGQGTRLTVV.

The chain couples TRBV7-9 to TRBJ2-7, with a tentative D call TRBD1 (6 bases). Germline-derived CDR1 and CDR2 are SEHNR and FQNEAQ (reference sequence). V dropped 0 bases and J dropped 2 bases, with 8 bases sitting between them. This CDR3 has 14 amino acids. The CDR3 DNA follows: TGTGCCAGCAGCTTAGCTGGACAGACCTACGAGCAGTACTTC. It encodes CASSLAGQTYEQYF.

The CDR3 loop is CASSYPHTSGEQYF. CDR3 bases: TGTGCCAGCAGCTACCCCCATACTAGCGGCGAGCAGTACTTC. This chain links TRBV7-9 with TRBJ2-7, with 8 positions matching TRBD2. Germline CDR1 SEHNR, CDR2 FQNEAQ (reference sequence). The CDR3 consists of 14 residues. J was trimmed by 6 bases and V by 4 bases; bases with no gene match: 8.

J is TRBJ1-1 and V is TRBV6-5, with D possibly TRBD1 on 5 matching bases. V was clipped by 4 bases and J by 4 bases, with 13 bases between them. This CDR3 comprises 14 residues. Germline V gene sequence: CDR1 MNHEY, CDR2 SVGAGI. CDR3 region: CASSFQGYGTEAFF. CDR3 nucleotide sequence: TGTGCCAGCAGTTTCCAGGGTTACGGCACTGAAGCTTTCTTT.

As for this clone: Compared with germline, one end of the junction differs, possibly owing to a read error. The chain uses TRBV28 and TRBJ2-4, with 11 bases that match TRBD2. The CDR3 loop spans 20 amino acids. Germline values: CDR1 MDHEN, CDR2 SYDVKM. The CDR3 here is CASSLVSGRAGFSKKSIQYF. The CDR3 DNA is TGTGCCAGCAGTTTAGTTAGCGGGAGGGCCGGCTTCAGCAAAAAAAGCATTCAGTACTTC.

The chain couples TRBV7-8 to TRBJ2-7; tentatively, D is TRBD1 (6 bases). Trimming cost V 1 base and J 1 base, with 17 bases left between them. Germline V gives CDR1 SGHVS, CDR2 FQNEAQ. The CDR3 covers 17 residues. The CDR3 here is CASSLDRIGGQSYEQYF. For the CDR3, the DNA is TGTGCCAGCAGCTTAGATCGGATTGGAGGACAGTCCTACGAGCAGTACTTC.

In nucleotides, the CDR3 is TGTGCCAGCAGGGAACAGGGGAGATCCGCCTACGAGCAGTACTTC. Protein product: CASREQGRSAYEQYF. The chain employs TRBV27 and TRBJ2-7; TRBD1 agrees at 7 bases. Germline lookup yields CDR1 MNHEY and CDR2 SMNVEV (reference sequence). V trimming: 6 bases; J trimming: 2 bases; junction bases outside the gene matches: 10. This CDR3 contains 15 residues.